A single sample gave rise to the 21 T cell receptor beta chains below, sequenced in a study of blood T cells in healthy people across ages. Together with a sample-barcoded 5' primer, a J-beta primer mix was included in a second PCR lasting roughly 7 to 11 cycles. TCRdb re-derived calls from the 5' RACE reads in MiXCR, one entry per CDR3 protein. The table has hundreds of thousands of distinct CDR3 sequences, 36% seen once. The sequenced sample was blood. The receptors were sampled from a man aged 18 to 35 in good health.

This clonotype has a handful of counts. The genes are TRBV12-3 or TRBV12-4 and TRBJ2-1; 7 bases map to TRBD1. With 5 bases clipped from V and 2 bases from J, the junction kept 15 bases outside the gene matches. The CDR3 runs to 18 residues. CDR3 amino acids: CASSRDSYATFAYNEQFF. CDR3 DNA sequence: TGTGCCAGCAGTAGGGACAGTTATGCCACTTTCGCCTACAATGAGCAGTTCTTC.

The chain recombines TRBV29-1 with TRBJ1-1; 7 bases fit TRBD1. V shed 5 bases and J 1 base; nucleotides not matched to a gene: 13. Germline lookup yields CDR1 SQVTM and CDR2 ANQGSEA. This CDR3 has 16 amino acids. CDR3 sequence: CSVLQGSSKSNTEAFF. In nucleotides, the CDR3 is TGCAGCGTTCTACAGGGGTCCTCCAAATCGAACACTGAAGCTTTCTTT.

V is TRBV12-3 or TRBV12-4 and J is TRBJ2-1, with TRBD2 matching over 15 bases. The CDR3 consists of 19 residues. The junction had 8 bases not matched to a gene; V was cut back by 5 bases and J by 0 bases. The CDR3 bases are TGTGCCAGCAGTCCCGGGACTAGCGGGAGGCCCTCCTCCTACAATGAGCAGTTCTTC. Residues: CASSPGTSGRPSSYNEQFF.

This sequence joins TRBV6-6 and TRBJ1-5, with 7 bases fitting TRBD1. The CDR3 loop spans 15 amino acids. Germline-derived CDR1 and CDR2 are MNHNY and SVGAGI (reference sequence). V dropped 2 bases and J dropped 5; count of bases not matched to a gene: 6. CDR3 sequence: CASSYAPDRDQPQHF. CDR3 nucleotide sequence: TGTGCCAGCAGTTACGCACCTGACAGGGATCAGCCCCAGCATTTT.

V is TRBV29-1 and J is TRBJ2-1; 10 positions agree with TRBD2. The CDR3 totals 15 residues. The V and J ends lost 3 bases and 3 bases, in that order; junction bases with no gene match: 5. Germline CDR1 is SQVTM and CDR2 is ANQGSEA. CDR3 sequence: CSVEDLAGVYNEQFF. CDR3 DNA: TGCAGCGTTGAGGACCTAGCGGGGGTCTACAATGAGCAGTTCTTC.

This clonotype was recorded a few times. Relative to the germline gene, one junction end is altered; a read error may explain this. The chain carries TRBV2 and TRBJ1-3; no definite D call. Per germline, CDR1 SNHLY and CDR2 FYNNEI. The CDR3 consists of 16 residues. The CDR3 reads CASSERVPRSGNAIYF. In DNA form, the CDR3 reads TGTGCCAGCAGTGAAAGAGTTCCTAGGTCCGGAAACGCCATATATTTT.

This clonotype occurred many times. Here the CDR3 DNA reads TGCGCCAGCAGCCGAAACATTCTAAGATCGTACAATGAGCAGTTCTTC. This sequence encodes CASSRNILRSYNEQFF. V is TRBV4-3 and J is TRBJ2-1; D is unresolved. The CDR3 totals 16 residues. Germline lookup yields CDR1 LGHNA and CDR2 YSLEER. The germline V and J ends were trimmed by 4 bases and 4 bases, with 17 bases remaining between them.

This clonotype was seen more than once but under ten times. The chain recombines TRBV20-1 with TRBJ2-3; D uncertain. This CDR3 is built from 14 residues. The germline CDR1 and CDR2 sequences are DFQATT and SNEGSKA (reference sequence). Trimming left V 0 bases short and J 6 bases short, with 13 bases between. The CDR3 region has the DNA TGCAGTGCTAGAGATGTCACTGGCGAGGATACGCAGTATTTT. It codes for CSARDVTGEDTQYF.

Notes on this clonotype: The junction differs from germline at one of its ends, possibly a read error. The CDR3 spells CASSEGRVAKNSQYF. The CDR3 coding sequence is TGTGCCAGCAGTGAAGGACGGGTAGCCAAAAACAGTCAGTACTTC. This chain links TRBV6-4 with TRBJ2-4; no firm D call. Germline V gives CDR1 MRHNA, CDR2 SNTAGT. The CDR3 sequence is 15 residues long.

This clonotype came up a few times. This rearrangement joins TRBV6-2 or TRBV6-3 to TRBJ1-2, with D hard to call. This CDR3 has 14 amino acids. Germline CDR1 reads MNHEY; CDR2 reads SVGEGT. Deletions cut 6 bases from V and 4 bases from J, with 15 bases between. CDR3 sequence reads: CASRSIQLIYGYTF. The CDR3 bases are TGTGCCAGCAGAAGCATACAGCTAATCTATGGCTACACCTTC.

The chain is built from TRBV6-1 and TRBJ2-5; no clear D. Germline V gene data show CDR1 as MNHNS and CDR2 as SASEGT. The V end lost 5 bases, the J end lost 11 bases, and 15 bases lay between the germline ends. This CDR3 contains 12 residues. The CDR3 reads CASSLSFPEQYF. CDR3 DNA sequence: TGTGCCAGCAGTCTCTCCTTCCCTGAGCAGTACTTC.

This clonotype has just a few counts. The rearrangement joins TRBV2 to TRBJ2-3, with 7 nucleotides matching TRBD1. The ends lost 5 bases at V and 0 bases at J; junction bases unmatched: 8. The germline CDR1 and CDR2 sequences are SNHLY and FYNNEI. The CDR3 extends over 16 amino acids. The CDR3 region is CASSSGQATSTDTQYF. CDR3 DNA: TGTGCCAGCAGTTCAGGACAGGCAACTAGCACAGATACGCAGTATTTT.

This clonotype was detected only a few times. The rearrangement joins TRBV13 to TRBJ2-2; 7 positions match TRBD2. V shed 5 bases, J shed 0 bases, and the junction held 9 bases outside the gene matches. Germline V gene data show CDR1 as PRHDT and CDR2 as FYEKMQ (reference sequence). This CDR3 has 17 residues. CDR3 loop: CASSPGSSGSNTGELFF. The CDR3 coding sequence is TGTGCCAGCAGCCCCGGTTCTAGCGGTTCGAACACCGGGGAGCTGTTTTTT.

There are many counts of this clonotype. The chain couples TRBV20-1 to TRBJ2-3; TRBD1 matches at 7 bases. Germline CDR1 reads DFQATT; CDR2 reads SNEGSKA (reference sequence). This CDR3 spans 14 amino acids. V shed 5 bases and J 3 bases; nucleotides not matched to a gene: 8. DNA of the CDR3: TGCAGTGCTCGACAGGGTTACCGGACAGATACGCAGTATTTT. Protein product: CSARQGYRTDTQYF.

This clonotype turned up a few times. The CDR3 bases are TGCAGTGCCCCAGACAGGCGAGGGGACACTGAAGCTTTCTTT. This translates into CSAPDRRGDTEAFF. The V gene is TRBV20-1, the J gene TRBJ1-1; weak D call: TRBD1 (6 bases). The V gene lost 6 bases and the J gene lost 3 bases, with 17 bases spanning the gap. Germline V gene data show CDR1 as DFQATT and CDR2 as SNEGSKA (reference sequence). The CDR3 sequence is 14 residues long.

This chain links TRBV20-1 with TRBJ1-6, with 7 bases identical to TRBD1. This CDR3 is 16 amino acids long. V was clipped by 6 bases and J by 0 bases; unmatched bases: 8. Per germline, CDR1 DFQATT and CDR2 SNEGSKA (reference sequence). This CDR3 is CSARQGPSSYNSPLHF. As DNA, the CDR3 is TGCAGTGCCAGACAGGGCCCTAGCTCCTATAATTCACCCCTCCACTTT.

This clonotype was recorded a few times. Here the CDR3 reads CASSSAGGKRETQYF. As DNA, the CDR3 is TGTGCCAGCAGCTCTGCGGGGGGCAAGAGAGAGACCCAGTACTTC. The chain joins TRBV7-2 to TRBJ2-5, with 8 bases lining up with TRBD2. This CDR3 has 15 amino acids. The V gene's germline CDR1 is SGHTA and CDR2 FQGNSA. V lost 4 bases and J lost 4; bases outside the gene matches: 8.

This clonotype appeared a few times. The chain joins TRBV20-1 to TRBJ1-2, with 7 bases that match TRBD1. J was trimmed by 4 bases and V by 5 bases; bases with no gene match: 7. CDR1 is DFQATT and CDR2 is SNEGSKA in the germline V gene (reference sequence). This CDR3 has 13 residues. The CDR3 sequence: CSAVRDRAYGYTF. DNA of the CDR3: TGCAGTGCTGTCCGGGACAGAGCCTATGGCTACACCTTC.

This clonotype was counted many times. The V call is TRBV4-1, the J call TRBJ1-4; 8 bases agree with TRBD1. Germline V gene lookup returns CDR1 MGHRA and CDR2 YSYEKL. V gave up 4 bases and J gave up 5 bases; unmatched junction bases: 6. The CDR3 consists of 15 residues. CDR3 nucleotides: TGCGCCAGCAGCCGCCTAGGACAGGGCAATGAAAAACTGTTTTTT. This translates into CASSRLGQGNEKLFF.

The genes are TRBV7-2 and TRBJ2-3; 10 nucleotides match TRBD2. From germline, CDR1 is SGHTA and CDR2 FQGNSA. The CDR3 consists of 18 residues. J lost 0 bases, V lost 7 bases, and 13 bases had no gene match. The CDR3 here is CASNFVGLAQTSTDTQYF. CDR3 DNA sequence: TGTGCCAGCAACTTCGTGGGACTAGCGCAGACTAGCACAGATACGCAGTATTTT.

This clonotype has just a few counts. The chain employs TRBV9 and TRBJ1-1; 8 bases fit TRBD1. The J segment lost 4 bases and the V segment lost 2 bases, leaving 10 bases of the junction unmatched. The CDR3 is 16 residues long. Per germline, CDR1 SGDLS and CDR2 YYNGEE. CDR3 DNA: TGTGCCAGCAGCGTGGGTCTAGGACAGGGCAGCACTGAAGCTTTCTTT. Translated, it gives CASSVGLGQGSTEAFF.